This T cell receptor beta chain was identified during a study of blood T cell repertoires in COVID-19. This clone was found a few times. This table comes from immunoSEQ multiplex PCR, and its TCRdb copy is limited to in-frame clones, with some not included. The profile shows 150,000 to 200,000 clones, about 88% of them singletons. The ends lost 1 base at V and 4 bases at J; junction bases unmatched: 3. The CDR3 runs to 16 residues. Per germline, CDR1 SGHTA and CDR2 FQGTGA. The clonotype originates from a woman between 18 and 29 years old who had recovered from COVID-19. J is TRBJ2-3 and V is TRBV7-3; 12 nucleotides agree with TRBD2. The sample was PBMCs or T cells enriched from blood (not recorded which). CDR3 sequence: CASSLMTSGSADTQYF. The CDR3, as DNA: TGTGCCAGCAGCTTAATGACTAGCGGGAGCGCAGATACGCAGTATTTT.